This T cell receptor beta chain derives from a study of T cells in Graves' hyperthyroidism and ophthalmopathy. The wider study: At the time of initial diagnosis and before any treatment, peripheral blood was collected.

The study's findings and limits: Ophthalmopathy could be told apart from stable hyperthyroidism with a 13 V-J model.

About this clonotype itself: Its specificity is unknown.

Stable hyperthyroidism: no ophthalmopathy progression over 18 months of follow-up. Out of 10 ml of fresh peripheral blood came the PBMCs. From RNA transcripts, TCR beta CDR3 regions were amplified. Carried out on the TCR CDR3, a first-round RT-PCR used the HTBI primer set. TCRdb redid the calling of the multiplex PCR reads with MiXCR, one entry per CDR3 protein. The data hold 150,000 to 200,000 distinct CDR3 sequences, with more than 15% observed a single time. The CDR3 is 19 residues long. CDR1 is SGDLS and CDR2 is YYNGEE in the germline V gene. The junction had 17 bases not matched to a gene; V was cut back by 7 bases and J by 1 base.

This receptor was taken from a woman aged 45 to 65 with Graves' hyperthyroidism. Sequencing was performed on blood. The chain uses TRBV9 and TRBJ2-2, with TRBD2 identical over 9 bases. CDR3 DNA sequence: TGTGCCAGCGGAGGGAAATTAGCGGGGGTTCCTTTGAACACCGGGGAGCTGTTTTTT. Protein: CASGGKLAGVPLNTGELFF.